These T cell receptor beta chains were read from a single sample in a study of blood T cell repertoires in COVID-19. Only in-frame clones appear in the TCRdb table, and some are missing; sequencing was by immunoSEQ multiplex PCR. The sample lists around 110,000 clones; roughly 80% were seen once. The sample comprised peripheral blood. These receptors all stem from a young man with acute or convalescent COVID-19. Both conserved end residues are part of each CDR3. Each record gives: CDR3 DNA, CDR3 protein, J gene, V gene, clone size, D gene. D genes are given only for firm matches. Only some rows state a clone size, as once, few, many or a class for expanded clones.

CDR3nt: TGTGCCAGCAGCCAAGGAGGAGGGACCGGGGAGCTGTTTTTT; CDR3aa: CASSQGGGTGELFF; j_gene: TRBJ2-2; v_gene: TRBV3-1/TRBV3-2; abundance: -; d_gene: -
CDR3nt: TGTGCCAGCAGCCTAGGCCTCGGGGGAGGAGGCACAGATACGCAGTATTTT; CDR3aa: CASSLGLGGGGTDTQYF; j_gene: TRBJ2-3; v_gene: TRBV11-3; abundance: -; d_gene: -
CDR3nt: TGTGCCAGCAGCTTAGGAGTTCCAGATACGCAGTATTTT; CDR3aa: CASSLGVPDTQYF; j_gene: TRBJ2-3; v_gene: TRBV7-2; abundance: once; d_gene: -
CDR3nt: TGTGCCAGCAGTTACTCGTCAGGGCTCGGGGGCTACACCTTC; CDR3aa: CASSYSSGLGGYTF; j_gene: TRBJ1-2; v_gene: TRBV6-5; abundance: -; d_gene: -
CDR3nt: TGTGCCAGCAGTGATCAGGGCCCTGGGGCCAACGTCCTGACTTTC; CDR3aa: CASSDQGPGANVLTF; j_gene: TRBJ2-6; v_gene: TRBV2; abundance: -; d_gene: -
CDR3nt: TGTGCCAGCAGGCCCCTCAGGGGAATCGACACTGAAGCTTTCTTT; CDR3aa: CASRPLRGIDTEAFF; j_gene: TRBJ1-1; v_gene: TRBV27; abundance: -; d_gene: -
CDR3nt: TGTGCCAGCAGTTCTCTAATCTCCCGGTACGAGCAGTACTTC; CDR3aa: CASSSLISRYEQYF; j_gene: TRBJ2-7; v_gene: TRBV6-5; abundance: -; d_gene: -
CDR3nt: TGTGCCATCAGAGGGGACAGTCCGGCCGGGGCTACTAATGAAAAACTGTTTTTT; CDR3aa: CAIRGDSPAGATNEKLFF; j_gene: TRBJ1-4; v_gene: TRBV7-9; abundance: -; d_gene: TRBD1
CDR3nt: TGTGCCAGCAGCCCTCGGACAGGGTTATACTACGAGCAGTACTTC; CDR3aa: CASSPRTGLYYEQYF; j_gene: TRBJ2-7; v_gene: TRBV5-5; abundance: once; d_gene: TRBD1
CDR3nt: TGTGCCAGCAGCAAGACTAGCGGGGGGGCTTGGGAGACCCAGTACTTC; CDR3aa: CASSKTSGGAWETQYF; j_gene: TRBJ2-5; v_gene: TRBV7-6; abundance: once; d_gene: TRBD2